This T cell receptor beta chain emerged from a study of CXCR3-negative and CXCR3-positive naive CD8 T cells. Overall study context: The study obtained 140 million or so TRB reads, about 1.5 +/- 0.3 million per library. The study, taken as a whole, reports: Sequencing showed both naive subsets with comparably high diversity, and memory CD8+ cells much lower. CXCR3-negative and CXCR3-positive naive cells shared comparable TRBV-TRBJ usage, but memory cells did not. Hydrophobicity of TRB CDR3s was greater in CXCR3-positive naive cells than in CXCR3-negative naive cells.

Naive cells were sorted as CD45RO-, CCR7+, CD27+ and CD95-. Regarding this clonotype: Its antigen is not identified.

Per the germline V gene, CDR1 is SEHNR and CDR2 is FQNEAQ (reference sequence). The length of the CDR3 is 14 residues. The TRB libraries of cDNA were built by UMI-labeled 5' RACE. TCRdb re-called the 5' RACE reads, yielding one record per CDR3 amino acid sequence without DNA. Its clone listing holds nearly 90,000 distinct CDR3 sequences. The TCR was taken from a human donor in good health. Some clones in this sample may be carry-over from other donors' samples. The specimen was naive CXCR3+ CD8+ T cells from blood. Subset reported: CD45RO-CCR7+CD27+CD95- naive CD8+ T cells expressing CXCR3 (TNR3+). The chain joins TRBV7-9 to TRBJ2-7; TCRdb picks TRBD2, but there is no DNA to check that call. The CDR3 sequence is CASLIDGPRYEQYF. Looking up the rest from reference TRBV7-9 and TRBJ2-7 gives the full variable domain: DTGVSQNPRHKITKRGQNVTFRCDPISEHNRLYWYRQTLGQGPEFLTYFQNEAQLEKSRLLSDRFSAERPKGSFSTLEIQRTEQGDSAMYLCASLIDGPRYEQYFGPGTRLTVT.